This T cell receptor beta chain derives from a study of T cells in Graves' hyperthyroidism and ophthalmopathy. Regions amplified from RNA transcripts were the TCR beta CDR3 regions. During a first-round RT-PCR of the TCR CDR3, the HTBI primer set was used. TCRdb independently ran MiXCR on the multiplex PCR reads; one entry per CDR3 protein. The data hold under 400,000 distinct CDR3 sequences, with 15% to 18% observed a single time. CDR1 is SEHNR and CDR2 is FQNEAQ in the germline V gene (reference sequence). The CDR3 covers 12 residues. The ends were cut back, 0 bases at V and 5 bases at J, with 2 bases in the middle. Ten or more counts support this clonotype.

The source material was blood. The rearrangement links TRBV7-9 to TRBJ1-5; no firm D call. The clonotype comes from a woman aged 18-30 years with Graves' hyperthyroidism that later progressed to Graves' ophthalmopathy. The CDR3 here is CASSLADQPQHF. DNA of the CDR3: TGTGCCAGCAGCTTAGCAGATCAGCCCCAGCATTTT. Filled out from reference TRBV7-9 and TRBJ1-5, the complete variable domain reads DTGVSQNPRHKITKRGQNVTFRCDPISEHNRLYWYRQTLGQGPEFLTYFQNEAQLEKSRLLSDRFSAERPKGSFSTLEIQRTEQGDSAMYLCASSLADQPQHFGDGTRLSIL.